This TCR beta chain is drawn from a study of cytomegalovirus exposure and HLA in healthy donors (dated by TCRdb to the late 2010s). With respect to the entire study: An earlier analysis of 587 of the donors reported about 300 Gb of sequence data and roughly 120 million unique TCR beta sequences obtained from approximately 180 million T cells. HLA typing included class I and class II loci at four-digit resolution. All discovery cohort repertoires had been generated on a single sequencing platform. High-throughput TCR immunosequencing, statistical association of individual TCRs with disease status, and machine learning were combined to predict cytomegalovirus infection status. The T cell repertoires of around 670 subjects were profiled by immunosequencing and related to cytomegalovirus serostatus. An early release that covered 640 HLA-typed donors contained about 300 gigabases of sequencing data and 80 million or so unique TCR sequences. On average, roughly 240,000 unique TCR beta nucleotide sequences were sequenced per donor among roughly 430 genotyped donors of the cohort, with roughly 18% of those sequences being non-productive. Along with the roughly 670-subject first cohort, a separate validation cohort of some 130 different subjects was used. The number of donors typed differed by locus, with about 629-630 for A, B, C, DRB1 and DQB1, roughly 520 for DQA1, 606 for DPA1, and under 490 for DPB1. Donor age, sex, ethnicity and CMV serostatus were collected together with the repertoire data. In an earlier analysis of 587 of the donors, high-throughput TCR beta sequencing was used to judge whether each TCR beta V gene segment behaved as functional or pseudogenic. Four or five DR-DQ haplotypes were treated as single units for association and clustering because of strong linkage in the cohort. Of the roughly 430 genotyped donors, about 80% fell in the genetic ancestry cluster associated with self-reported Caucasian donors. The study was designed to test whether signatures of past pathogen exposure could be identified by cataloging public T cell receptors. To study patterns of TCR occurrence, a later analysis re-analyzed previously published TCR beta repertoires from 666 donors and added high-resolution HLA genotyping. A later genetic analysis took genome-wide SNP genotypes for about 55% of the roughly 700 donors and used that subset as a discovery cohort. Rather than using new phenotypic data, the later analysis identified candidate immune exposures from TCR beta sequences and from how often those sequences occurred across donors. Study-wide conclusions, independent of this receptor: The 87-base-pair reads could not distinguish some IMGT-functional V segments, including TRBV6-2 and TRBV6-3, so those segments were excluded. In vitro tests confirmed that three of the cytomegalovirus-associated TCR beta chains recognize cytomegalovirus antigens. Assigning TCR associations to individual alleles was difficult when HLA alleles, especially DR and DQ, strongly co-occurred. Because HLA typing was missing for some donors at each locus, association tests included only the typed subset. For the cohort, immune exposure information was limited to CMV serostatus. According to a later analysis, parvovirus B19, influenza, CMV and Epstein-Barr virus appeared linked to several top co-occurrence clusters. A later analysis found that HLA-associated TCR beta chains were more clonally expanded and had lower generation probabilities than equally common non-associated chains. The presence/absence analyses assumed that sequencing depth was roughly uniform across donors, and that assumption may not be true. It was suggested by the authors that the approach could potentially be generalized to other disease states and immunological phenotypes. A cluster of highly shared sequence variants was judged likely to be a technical artifact of the sequencing pipeline. A total of about 150 TCR beta chains were listed by the study as associated with cytomegalovirus. In this cohort, only TCR beta chains were sequenced, and detectable features were limited by the absence of alpha or paired-chain data. A later analysis associated about 17,000 TCR beta sequences with specific HLA alleles at a false discovery rate of 0.05. According to a later genetic analysis, donors in an Asian-associated ancestry cluster had fewer N-insertions in productive TCRs than the roughly 660-donor mean. Cytomegalovirus status was reported to be diagnosed by the classifier with high specificity and sensitivity in both the original and validation cohorts. In a later genetic analysis, a missense DCLRE1C variant was associated with V-gene and J-gene trimming of TCR beta chains, and the association was replicated in an independent cohort. Most TCR sequences were seen in very few donors, while some public TCRs were found in many individuals. The earlier analysis of almost 600 of the donors excluded fewer than 20 rarely observed V segments, including chromosome 9 orphons, because counts were too low. According to a later analysis, most CMV-associated TCR beta chains appeared to be HLA-restricted, and the HLA associations seemed to be driven largely by CMV exposure. An earlier analysis of some 560 of the donors showed that most TCR beta V segments appeared in productive rearrangements either about 87% or about 30% of the time, which broadly matched IMGT annotations. In a later analysis, TCR association rates were found to vary across HLA loci, with the most associated TCRs seen for DRB1 alleles and the fewest for HLA-C alleles. Linkage disequilibrium might explain the correlated functional status among segregating V segments, but an unknown experimental factor could not be ruled out. A further reported finding was that TCR beta sequences accurately predicted the HLA-A and HLA-B alleles for most subjects in the first cohort.

The cohort comprised 670 or so healthy bone marrow donors. At the time of sampling, all cohort members were nominally healthy, though unrecorded immune exposures were likely present. The donor was CMV seronegative and belonged to the group of more than 300 seronegative cohort members. A peripheral blood sample was provided by each donor, and peripheral blood mononuclear cells were used for TCR beta sequencing. Genomic DNA extraction from the blood cell samples was performed with the Qiagen DNeasy Blood Extraction Kit. The protocol used for the library was the immunoSEQ multiplex PCR assay. For the multiplex PCR, a mixture combining 60 forward primers for TCR Vbeta segments and 13 reverse primers for TCR Jbeta segments was used. A multiplex PCR assay on genomic DNA amplified the CDR3 region of rearranged TCR beta genes. On the Illumina HiSeq System, the amplified TCR beta libraries were sequenced as 87-base-pair reads. In the source study's methods: A later analysis counted about 80 million unique TCR beta chains across the 650 to 700 repertoires, and some 11 million of these chains were shared by at least two donors. Raw reads were error-corrected and collapsed into unique sequences by a nearest-neighbor algorithm in which closely related sequences were merged to remove PCR and sequencing errors. CDR3 sequences were aligned to IMGT reference sequences to assign V, D and J gene segments. For a sequence to be retained, a match of at least six nucleotides was required to both a V gene segment and a J gene segment. A rearrangement counted as productive if the CDR3 had no stop codons and remained in frame with V and J, and every other rearrangement counted as non-productive. CDR3 was defined according to IMGT convention as the region running from the second conserved V-encoded cysteine to the conserved J-encoded phenylalanine. Sequences without an unambiguous match to a single V gene segment were excluded from the earlier analysis of 500 to 700 of the donors. An earlier analysis of 587 of the donors classified V segments as functional when productive rearrangements were above 56.7% and as segregating when the standard deviation between donors was above 5%. A statistical classification framework was developed to diagnose cytomegalovirus status using the catalog of TCR beta chain sequences. V and J gene assignment, in a later analysis, came from comparing TCR nucleotide sequences with IMGT/GENE-DB human TR gene sequences. A later analysis assigned CDR3 sequences and most-parsimonious VDJ recombination scenarios with the TCRdist pipeline. In a later analysis, every TCR beta chain was defined by the combination of its CDR3 amino acid sequence and its V-gene family, and reads without a unique V-gene family were dropped. As a way to deal with suspected cross-contamination and a sequencing artifact, a later analysis dropped 640 or so nucleotide sequences that were highly shared and had low generation probability. In a later analysis, a clonal expansion index was calculated for each public chain from normalized within-repertoire ranks of inferred template counts. A later analysis computed generation probabilities with a VDJ recombination model fitted to out-of-frame rearrangements, and checked the results against IGoR. In a later analysis, TCR-TCR, TCR-HLA and TCR-CMV co-occurrence was scored with hypergeometric tests, and a repertoire-size bias correction was applied to TCR pairs. To estimate false discovery rates, a later analysis permuted the HLA or CMV assignments 20 times. A later analysis grouped co-occurring TCRs with DBSCAN, adding TCRdist sequence similarity when clustering within HLA-allele-positive subsets. Co-occurrence clustering excluded repertoires with fewer than 30,000 or more than 120,000 public chains, plus five with anomalous nucleotide sharing. In TCRdb, the immuneACCESS table is reduced to in-frame sequences with V and J assigned. These tables do not hold every clone; where another copy was compared, an unresolved V gene accounts for under half, and the others remain unexplained. V and J calls and clone size are copied from that table; D and trimming were computed from the DNA. Within this sample are 250,000 to 350,000 clones, with 80% to 90% of them counted one time only. The leading ten clones occupy approximately 2% of the sample.

Trimming takes 0 bases from V and 5 bases from J, and the germline ends sit 13 bases apart. Reading from cysteine to phenylalanine, the CDR3 counts 16 amino acids. Left in the record is the CDR3 DNA by itself, 48 bases read in frame from the first base. Sequences MGHRA (CDR1) and YSYEKL (CDR2) are obtained from the germline V gene. Regarding this clone: The antigen this receptor binds is unknown. No much larger clone exists at a distance of one base, and base qualities are not known.

Sequencing used PBMCs. The chain is made from TRBV4-1 and TRBJ2-2; TRBD2 could be the D gene, as 6 bases match. This TCR derives from a woman under 30 in good health and CMV-seronegative. The DNA reads TGCGCCAGCAGCCAAGAAGCTCAGGGAGGTACCGGGGAGCTGTTTTTT. This sequence encodes CASSQEAQGGTGELFF.